This T cell receptor (beta chain) was sequenced in a study of CD8 T cells in Susac syndrome. Study-wide background: At blood draw, Susac syndrome patients were therapy-naive, on corticosteroids, or on intravenous immunoglobulin alone.

Reverse transcription of roughly 0.5 to 1 ug RNA used random hexamers. Each CDR3 protein gets one entry after TCRdb re-called the immunoSEQ multiplex PCR reads with MiXCR. The repertoire holds approximately 190,000 distinct CDR3 sequences, with roughly 95% as singletons. CDR1 is MRHNA, CDR2 SNTAGT, per germline. Trimming took off 2 bases at V and 0 bases at J, with 7 bases between the two ends. The CDR3 runs to 15 residues. The TCR was taken from a human donor with Susac syndrome. The chain couples TRBV6-4 to TRBJ2-2; D remains unclear. The material sequenced was CD4+ T cells from PBMCs. The CDR3 DNA is TGTGCCAGCAGTGACAGGGCAGCGAACACCGGGGAGCTGTTTTTT. Its protein is CASSDRAANTGELFF.